Each of the 13 T cell receptor beta chains below was sequenced from the same sample in a study of blood T cell repertoires in COVID-19 (dated by TCRdb to 2018 to 2020). Preparation of the library involved the immunoSEQ multiplex PCR assay. The immuneACCESS repertoire file appears here via TCRdb, limited to in-frame rearrangements. These files lack a portion of the clones; in checked studies, under half of the deficit traces to unresolved V genes, and the cause of the others is not known. Recorded for this sample are some 340,000 clones; around 82% of them occurred a single time. 3% of the sample goes to the ten largest clones. The sample consisted of peripheral blood. These receptors were obtained from a man aged 25 to 40 with active or convalescent COVID-19.

This clone has only one observation. This sequence joins TRBV29-1 and TRBJ2-3; D might be TRBD1 (5 bases). The CDR3 is made up of 15 amino acids. From germline, CDR1 is SQVTM and CDR2 ANQGSEA. V lost 4 bases and J lost 0, with 14 bases in between. CDR3 nucleotides: TGCAGCGTTGTCGACAGAAAGGTCAGCACAGATACGCAGTATTTT. It is translated as CSVVDRKVSTDTQYF.

The chain carries TRBV7-9 and TRBJ2-1; the match to TRBD2 covers 7 bases. Germline V gene data show CDR1 as SEHNR and CDR2 as FQNEAQ (reference sequence). Trimming removed 7 bases from V and 2 bases from J; junction bases left unmatched: 8. The CDR3 sequence is 15 residues long. The DNA for the CDR3 is TGTGCCAGCACCGGGCGGGAGACCCCCTACAATGAGCAGTTCTTC. Encoded protein: CASTGRETPYNEQFF.

V usage is TRBV3-1 (or the pseudogene TRBV3-2) and J usage is TRBJ2-2, with a possible D match to TRBD1 (5 bases). Germline CDR1 is LGHDT and CDR2 is YNNKEL (reference sequence). This CDR3 contains 14 residues. The V end was cut by 4 bases, the J end by 5 bases, with 11 bases between. This chain's CDR3 is CASSPRQSTGELFF. The CDR3 bases are TGTGCCAGCAGCCCGCGACAGAGTACCGGGGAGCTGTTTTTT.

The V gene is TRBV11-1, the J gene TRBJ2-3, with D uncertain. Trimming pared 7 bases from V and 4 bases from J, leaving 12 bases between. CDR3 length: 13 residues. Germline V gene data show CDR1 as SGHAT and CDR2 as FQDESV (reference sequence). CDR3 sequence reads: CASNRGVSDTQYF. CDR3 in DNA: TGTGCCAGCAACCGAGGAGTTTCAGATACGCAGTATTTT.

Comments on this clone: A read error may explain this, as a much larger clone is one base away. The rearrangement links TRBV30 to TRBJ2-3, with 8 bases aligning to TRBD1. The CDR3 length is 14 residues. V was pared by 5 bases and J by 1 base, with 5 bases of the junction left unmatched. Germline CDR1 GTSNPN, CDR2 SVGIG (reference sequence). The DNA of the CDR3 is TGTGCCTGGGACAGGGGAGGCGGCACAGATACGCAGTATTTT. Translation: CAWDRGGGTDTQYF. The full variable domain, with the rest looked up from reference TRBV30 and TRBJ2-3, is SQTIHQWPATLVQPVGSPLSLECTVEGTSNPNLYWYRQAAGRGLQLLFYSVGIGQISSEVPQNLSASRPQDRQFILSSKKLLLSDSGFYLCAWDRGGGTDTQYFGPGTRLTVL.

The chain links TRBV24-1 to TRBJ1-2; D is uncertain. CDR3 size: 14 residues. V was shortened by 1 base and J by 4 bases, with 9 bases between the two germline ends. The germline gives CDR1 KGHDR, CDR2 SFDVKD. CDR3 residues: CATSDFYRSYGYTF. CDR3 coding DNA: TGTGCCACCAGTGATTTCTACCGATCCTATGGCTACACCTTC.

The chain employs TRBV15 and TRBJ2-2; 13 nucleotides agree with TRBD2. The CDR3 consists of 17 residues. V was clipped by 1 base and J by 5 bases; unmatched bases: 4. Germline lookup yields CDR1 LNHNV and CDR2 YYDKDF (reference sequence). CDR3 region: CATSRVGLAGVTGELFF. The CDR3 DNA reads as TGTGCCACCAGCAGAGTAGGACTAGCGGGAGTAACCGGGGAGCTGTTTTTT.

This clone was counted between two and nine times. The V gene is TRBV7-2, the J gene TRBJ2-7; 8 bases line up with TRBD1. Germline trimming cut 1 base from V and 3 bases from J; bases unmatched to any gene: 5. CDR3 length: 15 residues. CDR1 SGHTA and CDR2 FQGNSA come from the germline V gene. CDR3 DNA: TGTGCCAGCAGCTTAGTAGGAGGACAGGGCTACGAGCAGTACTTC. Encoded protein: CASSLVGGQGYEQYF.

The chain couples TRBV10-1 to TRBJ1-5; TRBD1 agrees at 7 bases. Per the germline V gene, CDR1 is WNHNN and CDR2 is SYGVQD (reference sequence). V lost 3 bases and J lost 4; bases outside the gene matches: 12. The CDR3 sequence is 17 residues long. CDR3 sequence reads: CASSELSPGQTNQPQHF. For the CDR3, the DNA is TGCGCCAGCAGTGAACTATCTCCGGGACAGACAAATCAGCCCCAGCATTTT.

J is TRBJ2-7 and V is TRBV7-9, with TRBD2 matching over 7 bases. V was clipped by 5 bases and J by 3 bases; unmatched bases: 7. The CDR3 runs to 14 residues. Germline-derived CDR1 and CDR2 are SEHNR and FQNEAQ (reference sequence). In DNA form, the CDR3 reads TGTGCCAGCAGCCGATCTTTAGCGGGCTACGAGCAGTACTTC. Translation: CASSRSLAGYEQYF.

The count of this clone is one. The chain carries TRBV6-5 and TRBJ1-1; weak D call: TRBD1 (6 bases). Germline CDR1 MNHEY, CDR2 SVGAGI. The CDR3 is made up of 14 amino acids. The V and J ends lost 2 bases and 6 bases respectively, with 13 bases between them. DNA of the CDR3: TGTGCCAGCAGTTACAGGCGGTCAGGGGCTGAAGCTTTCTTT. Protein product: CASSYRRSGAEAFF.

V is TRBV27 and J is TRBJ1-2, with 7 bases matching TRBD1. The CDR3 covers 15 residues. The ends lost 5 bases at V and 3 bases at J; junction bases unmatched: 9. The germline V gene encodes CDR1 MNHEY and CDR2 SMNVEV (reference sequence). This chain's CDR3 is CASSSPVRGDYGYTF. CDR3 DNA: TGTGCCAGCAGTAGCCCGGTCAGGGGGGACTATGGCTACACCTTC.

The chain employs TRBV7-9 and TRBJ2-5; no clear D gene. Germline CDR1 reads SEHNR; CDR2 reads FQNEAQ (reference sequence). The CDR3 runs to 14 residues. V dropped 3 bases and J dropped 2 bases, with 10 bases sitting between them. The CDR3 region has the DNA TGTGCCAGCAGCTTCAGAGGCACTCAAGAGACCCAGTACTTC. Its protein is CASSFRGTQETQYF.